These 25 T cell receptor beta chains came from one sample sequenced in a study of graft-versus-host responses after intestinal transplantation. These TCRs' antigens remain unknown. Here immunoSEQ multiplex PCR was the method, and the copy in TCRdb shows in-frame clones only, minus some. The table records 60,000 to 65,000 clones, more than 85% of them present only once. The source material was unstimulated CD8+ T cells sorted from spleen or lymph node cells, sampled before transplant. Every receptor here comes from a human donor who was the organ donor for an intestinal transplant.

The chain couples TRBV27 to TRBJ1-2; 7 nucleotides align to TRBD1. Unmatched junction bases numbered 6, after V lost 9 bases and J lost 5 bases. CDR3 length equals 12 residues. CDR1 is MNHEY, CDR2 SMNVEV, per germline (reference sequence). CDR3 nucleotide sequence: TGTGCCAGTCTTGGACAGGATTATGGCTACACCTTC. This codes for CASLGQDYGYTF.

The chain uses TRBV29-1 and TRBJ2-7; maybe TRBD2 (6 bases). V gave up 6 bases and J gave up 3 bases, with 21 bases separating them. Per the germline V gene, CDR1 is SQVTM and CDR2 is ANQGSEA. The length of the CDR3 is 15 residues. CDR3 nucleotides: TGCAGCGTGGGCGGGACTTCAGATTATTTCTACGAGCAGTACTTC. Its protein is CSVGGTSDYFYEQYF.

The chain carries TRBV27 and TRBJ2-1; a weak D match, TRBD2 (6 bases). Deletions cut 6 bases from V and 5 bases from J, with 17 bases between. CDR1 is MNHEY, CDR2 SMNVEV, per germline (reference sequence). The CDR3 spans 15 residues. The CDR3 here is CASSRTGTYNNEQFF. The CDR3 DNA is TGTGCCAGCAGCCGCACCGGGACTTACAACAATGAGCAGTTCTTC.

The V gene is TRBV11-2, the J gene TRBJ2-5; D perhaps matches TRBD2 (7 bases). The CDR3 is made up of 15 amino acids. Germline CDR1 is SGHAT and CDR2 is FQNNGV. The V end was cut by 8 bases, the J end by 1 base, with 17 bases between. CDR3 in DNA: TGTGCCAGCGGGGGGGTTGGAGGGGGCCAAGAGACCCAGTACTTC. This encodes CASGGVGGGQETQYF.

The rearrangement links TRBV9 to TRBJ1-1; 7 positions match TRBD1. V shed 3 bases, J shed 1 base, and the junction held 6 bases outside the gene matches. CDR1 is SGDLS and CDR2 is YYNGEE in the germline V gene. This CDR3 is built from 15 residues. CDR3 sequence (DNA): TGTGCCAGCAGCGGGGGACAGAGCCAGAACACTGAAGCTTTCTTT. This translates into CASSGGQSQNTEAFF.

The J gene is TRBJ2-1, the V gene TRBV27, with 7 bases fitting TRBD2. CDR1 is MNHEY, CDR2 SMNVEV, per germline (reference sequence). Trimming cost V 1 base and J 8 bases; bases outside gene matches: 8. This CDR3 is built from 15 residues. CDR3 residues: CASSLLRERRDEQFF. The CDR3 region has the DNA TGTGCCAGCAGTTTATTGCGGGAGAGAAGGGATGAGCAGTTCTTC.

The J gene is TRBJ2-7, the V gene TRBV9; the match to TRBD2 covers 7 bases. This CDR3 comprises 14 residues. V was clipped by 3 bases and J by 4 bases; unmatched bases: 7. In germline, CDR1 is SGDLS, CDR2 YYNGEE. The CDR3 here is CASSASGRAYEQYF. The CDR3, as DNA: TGTGCCAGCAGCGCTAGCGGCCGGGCATACGAGCAGTACTTC.

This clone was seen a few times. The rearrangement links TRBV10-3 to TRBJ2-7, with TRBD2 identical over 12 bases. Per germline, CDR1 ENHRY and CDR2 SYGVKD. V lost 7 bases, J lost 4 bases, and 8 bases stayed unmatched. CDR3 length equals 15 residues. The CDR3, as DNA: TGTGCCATCACCCGGGGACTAGCGGGTGGTTACGAGCAGTACTTC. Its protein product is CAITRGLAGGYEQYF.

Here the CDR3 reads CASSQDIAVFGQGENYGYTF. Written as DNA, the CDR3 is TGCGCCAGCAGCCAAGATATTGCGGTTTTCGGGCAGGGCGAGAACTATGGCTACACCTTC. J is TRBJ1-2 and V is TRBV4-3, with D possibly matching TRBD1 (5 bases). V was pared by 0 bases and J by 2 bases, with 25 bases between. CDR3 length equals 20 residues. Germline V gene sequence: CDR1 LGHNA, CDR2 YSLEER.

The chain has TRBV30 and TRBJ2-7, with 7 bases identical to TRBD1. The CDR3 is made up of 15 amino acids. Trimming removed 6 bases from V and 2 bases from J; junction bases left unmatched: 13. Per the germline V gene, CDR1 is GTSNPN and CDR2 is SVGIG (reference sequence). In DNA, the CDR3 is TGTGCCTGCCCCCGCCGGGACAGTCACCCCTACGAGCAGTACTTC. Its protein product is CACPRRDSHPYEQYF.

The CDR3 DNA reads as TGTGCCAGCAGCTTAGGACAGGGAGAAACTGTCTACGAGCAGTACTTC. Protein product: CASSLGQGETVYEQYF. V usage is TRBV5-4 and J usage is TRBJ2-7; 8 bases line up with TRBD1. Germline V gives CDR1 SGHNT, CDR2 YYREEE (reference sequence). This CDR3 contains 16 residues. The V and J ends lost 2 bases and 3 bases, in that order; junction bases with no gene match: 10. Combining the CDR3 with reference TRBV5-4 and TRBJ2-7 gives the whole variable domain ETGVTQSPTHLIKTRGQQVTLRCSSQSGHNTVSWYQQALGQGPQFIFQYYREEENGRGNFPPRFSGLQFPNYSSELNVNALELDDSALYLCASSLGQGETVYEQYFGPGTRLTVT.

CDR3 DNA: TGTGCCAGCAGTCCAGGACTAGACAGGACCTACGAGCAGTACTTC. It translates to CASSPGLDRTYEQYF. V usage is TRBV28 and J usage is TRBJ2-7, with D maybe TRBD2 (7 bases). The V end was cut by 5 bases, the J end by 2 bases, with 16 bases between. There are 15 residues in the CDR3. Germline CDR1 reads MDHEN; CDR2 reads SYDVKM.

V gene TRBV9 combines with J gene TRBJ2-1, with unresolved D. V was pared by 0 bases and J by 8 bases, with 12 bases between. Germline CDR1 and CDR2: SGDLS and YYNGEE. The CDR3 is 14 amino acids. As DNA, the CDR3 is TGTGCCAGCAGCGTAGCCGGATTAGCCGATGAGCAGTTCTTC. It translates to CASSVAGLADEQFF. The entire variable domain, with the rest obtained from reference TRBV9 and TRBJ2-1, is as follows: DSGVTQTPKHLITATGQRVTLRCSPRSGDLSVYWYQQSLDQGLQFLIQYYNGEERAKGNILERFSAQQFPDLHSELNLSSLELGDSALYFCASSVAGLADEQFFGPGTRLTVL.

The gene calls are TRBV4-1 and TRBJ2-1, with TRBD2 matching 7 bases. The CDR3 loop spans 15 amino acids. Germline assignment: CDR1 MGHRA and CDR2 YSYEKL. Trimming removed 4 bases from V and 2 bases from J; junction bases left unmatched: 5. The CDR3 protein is CASSPSGEAYNEQFF. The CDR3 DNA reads TGCGCCAGCAGCCCAAGCGGGGAAGCCTACAATGAGCAGTTCTTC.

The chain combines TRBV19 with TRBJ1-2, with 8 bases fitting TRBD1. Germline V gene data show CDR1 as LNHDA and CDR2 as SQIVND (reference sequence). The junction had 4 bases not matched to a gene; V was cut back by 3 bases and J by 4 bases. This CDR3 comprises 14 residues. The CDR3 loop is CASSIGQGGYGYTF. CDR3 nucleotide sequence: TGTGCCAGTAGTATCGGACAGGGAGGCTATGGCTACACCTTC.

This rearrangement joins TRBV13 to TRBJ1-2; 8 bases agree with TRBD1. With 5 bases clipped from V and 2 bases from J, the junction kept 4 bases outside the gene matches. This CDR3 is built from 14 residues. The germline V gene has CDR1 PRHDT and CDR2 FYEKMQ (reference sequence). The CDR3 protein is CASSLRQGNYGYTF. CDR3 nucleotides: TGTGCCAGCAGCCTTCGACAGGGGAACTATGGCTACACCTTC.

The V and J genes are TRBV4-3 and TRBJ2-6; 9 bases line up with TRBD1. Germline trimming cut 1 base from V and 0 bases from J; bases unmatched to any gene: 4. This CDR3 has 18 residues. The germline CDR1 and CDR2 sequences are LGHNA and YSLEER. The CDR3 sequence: CASSQGGQGSSGANVLTF. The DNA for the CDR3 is TGCGCCAGCAGCCAAGGGGGACAGGGCAGCTCTGGGGCCAACGTCCTGACTTTC.

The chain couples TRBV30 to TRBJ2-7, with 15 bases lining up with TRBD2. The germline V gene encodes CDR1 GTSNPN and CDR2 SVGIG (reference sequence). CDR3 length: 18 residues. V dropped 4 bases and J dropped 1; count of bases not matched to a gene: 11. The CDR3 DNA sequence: TGTGCCTGGATCCCCGGGACTAGCGGGAGGTATAGGTCCTACGAGCAGTACTTC. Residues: CAWIPGTSGRYRSYEQYF.

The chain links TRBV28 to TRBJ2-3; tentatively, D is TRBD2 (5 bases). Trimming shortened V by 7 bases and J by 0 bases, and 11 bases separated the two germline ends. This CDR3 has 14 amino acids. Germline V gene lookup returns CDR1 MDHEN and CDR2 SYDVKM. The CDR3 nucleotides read TGTGCCAGCAACTTGGGCGGGAGCACAGATACGCAGTATTTT. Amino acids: CASNLGGSTDTQYF.

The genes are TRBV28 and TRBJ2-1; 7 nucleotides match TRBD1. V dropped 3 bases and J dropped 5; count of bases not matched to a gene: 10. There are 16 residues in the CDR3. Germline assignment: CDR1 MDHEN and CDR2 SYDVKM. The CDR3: CASSFRTGTSNNEQFF. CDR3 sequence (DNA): TGTGCCAGCAGTTTCAGGACAGGCACCTCGAACAATGAGCAGTTCTTC.

DNA of the CDR3: TGCGCCAGCAGTCAACCCTTAACTAGCGGAGGCTTCTTGGAGCAGTACTTC. It codes for CASSQPLTSGGFLEQYF. The chain uses TRBV23-1 and TRBJ2-5; TRBD2 agrees at 8 bases. TRBV23-1 is given ORF status, its function remaining uncertain. This CDR3 is built from 17 residues. V gave up 2 bases and J gave up 11 bases; unmatched junction bases: 19.

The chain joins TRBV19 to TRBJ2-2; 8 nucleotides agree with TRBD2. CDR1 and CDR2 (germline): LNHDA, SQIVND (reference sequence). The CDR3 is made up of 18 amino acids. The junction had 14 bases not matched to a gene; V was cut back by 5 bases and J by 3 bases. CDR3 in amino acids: CASSARGLASMDTGELFF. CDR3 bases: TGTGCCAGTAGTGCTCGAGGACTAGCATCAATGGACACCGGGGAGCTGTTTTTT.

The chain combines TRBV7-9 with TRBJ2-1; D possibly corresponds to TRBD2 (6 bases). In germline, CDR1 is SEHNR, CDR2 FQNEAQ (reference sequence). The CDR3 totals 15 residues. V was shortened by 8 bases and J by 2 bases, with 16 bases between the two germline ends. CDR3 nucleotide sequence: TGTGCCAGCGGTCGCTTAGCGGCTCCCTACAATGAGCAGTTCTTC. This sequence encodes CASGRLAAPYNEQFF. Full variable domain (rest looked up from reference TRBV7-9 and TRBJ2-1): DTGVSQNPRHKITKRGQNVTFRCDPISEHNRLYWYRQTLGQGPEFLTYFQNEAQLEKSRLLSDRFSAERPKGSFSTLEIQRTEQGDSAMYLCASGRLAAPYNEQFFGPGTRLTVL.

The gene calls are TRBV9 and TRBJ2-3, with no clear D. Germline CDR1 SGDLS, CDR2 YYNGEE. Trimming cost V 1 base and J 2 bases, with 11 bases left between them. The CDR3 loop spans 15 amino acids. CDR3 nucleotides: TGTGCCAGCAGCGTATTTCCAGGCCTCACAGATACGCAGTATTTT. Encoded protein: CASSVFPGLTDTQYF.

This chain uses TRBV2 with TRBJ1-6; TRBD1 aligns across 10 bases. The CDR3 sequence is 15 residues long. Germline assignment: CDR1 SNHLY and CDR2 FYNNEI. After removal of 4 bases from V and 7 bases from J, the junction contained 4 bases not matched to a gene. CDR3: CASSAGTGDNSPLHF. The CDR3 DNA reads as TGTGCCAGCAGTGCGGGGACAGGGGACAATTCACCCCTCCACTTT.